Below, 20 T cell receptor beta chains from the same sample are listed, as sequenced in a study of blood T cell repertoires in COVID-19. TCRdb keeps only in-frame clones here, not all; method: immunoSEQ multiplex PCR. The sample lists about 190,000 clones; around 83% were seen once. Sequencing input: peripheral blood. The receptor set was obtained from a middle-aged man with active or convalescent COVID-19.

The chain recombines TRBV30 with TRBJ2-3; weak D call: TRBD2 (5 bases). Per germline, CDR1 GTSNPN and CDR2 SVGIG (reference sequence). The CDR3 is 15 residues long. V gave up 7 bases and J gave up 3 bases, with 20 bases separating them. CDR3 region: CAFTGLPTYTDTQYF. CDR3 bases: TGTGCCTTTACGGGGTTACCAACTTATACAGATACGCAGTATTTT.

This CDR3 is CAISETQTSGRDSGGELFF. The CDR3 bases are TGTGCCATCAGTGAGACCCAGACTAGCGGGAGGGATTCGGGCGGGGAGCTGTTTTTT. The gene calls are TRBV10-3 and TRBJ2-2, with 14 positions matching TRBD2. After removal of 2 bases from V and 7 bases from J, the junction contained 12 bases not matched to a gene. The germline V gene has CDR1 ENHRY and CDR2 SYGVKD. CDR3 length: 19 residues.

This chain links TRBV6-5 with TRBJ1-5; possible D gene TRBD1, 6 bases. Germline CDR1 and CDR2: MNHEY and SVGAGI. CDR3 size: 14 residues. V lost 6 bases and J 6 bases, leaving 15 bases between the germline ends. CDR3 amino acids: CASSGGGAGQPQHF. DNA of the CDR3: TGTGCCAGCAGCGGAGGGGGGGCCGGTCAGCCCCAGCATTTT.

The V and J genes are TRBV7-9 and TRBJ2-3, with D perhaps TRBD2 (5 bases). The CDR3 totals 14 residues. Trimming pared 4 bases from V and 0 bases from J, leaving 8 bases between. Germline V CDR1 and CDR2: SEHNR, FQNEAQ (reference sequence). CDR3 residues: CASSSGGSTDTQYF. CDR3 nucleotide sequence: TGTGCCAGCAGCTCCGGAGGTAGCACAGATACGCAGTATTTT.

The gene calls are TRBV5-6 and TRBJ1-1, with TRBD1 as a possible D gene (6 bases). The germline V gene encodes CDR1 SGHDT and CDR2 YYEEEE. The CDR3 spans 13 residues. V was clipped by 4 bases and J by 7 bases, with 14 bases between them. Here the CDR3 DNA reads TGTGCCAGCAGCCAGGCGGGGGGGCATGAAGCTTTCTTT. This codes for CASSQAGGHEAFF.

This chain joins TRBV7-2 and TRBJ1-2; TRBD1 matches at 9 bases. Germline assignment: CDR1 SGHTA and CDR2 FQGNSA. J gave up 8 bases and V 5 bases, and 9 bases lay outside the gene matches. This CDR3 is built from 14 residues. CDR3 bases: TGTGCCAGCAGCCTGGACAGGGGAGTCGGCGGCTACACCTTC. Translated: CASSLDRGVGGYTF.

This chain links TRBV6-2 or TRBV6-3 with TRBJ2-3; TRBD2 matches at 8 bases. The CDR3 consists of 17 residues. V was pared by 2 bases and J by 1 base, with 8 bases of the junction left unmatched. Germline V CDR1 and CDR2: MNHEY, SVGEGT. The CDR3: CASSYGLREVGTDTQYF. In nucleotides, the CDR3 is TGTGCCAGCAGTTACGGGCTGCGGGAGGTGGGCACAGATACGCAGTATTTT.

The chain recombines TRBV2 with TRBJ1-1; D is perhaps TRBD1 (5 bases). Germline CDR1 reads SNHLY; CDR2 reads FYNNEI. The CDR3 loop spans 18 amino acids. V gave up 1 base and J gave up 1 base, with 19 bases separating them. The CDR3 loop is CASSEGYSRGLGNTEAFF. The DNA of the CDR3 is TGTGCCAGCAGTGAAGGTTATTCGCGGGGGTTGGGGAACACTGAAGCTTTCTTT.

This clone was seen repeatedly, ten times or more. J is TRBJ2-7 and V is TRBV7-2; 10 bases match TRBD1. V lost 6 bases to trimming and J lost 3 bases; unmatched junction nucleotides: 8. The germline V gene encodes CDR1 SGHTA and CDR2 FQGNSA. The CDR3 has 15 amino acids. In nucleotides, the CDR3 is TGTGCCAGCAGGATGCCCGGGACAGGGGACTACGAGCAGTACTTC. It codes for CASRMPGTGDYEQYF.

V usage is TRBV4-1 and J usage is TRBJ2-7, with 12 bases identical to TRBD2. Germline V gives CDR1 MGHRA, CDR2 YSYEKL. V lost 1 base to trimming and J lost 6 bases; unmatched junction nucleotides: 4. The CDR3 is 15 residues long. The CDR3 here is CASSQVTSGSREQYF. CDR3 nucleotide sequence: TGCGCCAGCAGCCAAGTGACTAGCGGGAGTCGCGAGCAGTACTTC.

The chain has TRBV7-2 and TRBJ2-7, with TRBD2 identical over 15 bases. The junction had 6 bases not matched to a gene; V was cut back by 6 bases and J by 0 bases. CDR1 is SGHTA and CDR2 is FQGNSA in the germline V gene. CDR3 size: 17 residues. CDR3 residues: CASSSGTSGGSSYEQYF. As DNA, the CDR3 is TGTGCCAGCAGTTCCGGGACTAGCGGGGGGTCCTCCTACGAGCAGTACTTC.

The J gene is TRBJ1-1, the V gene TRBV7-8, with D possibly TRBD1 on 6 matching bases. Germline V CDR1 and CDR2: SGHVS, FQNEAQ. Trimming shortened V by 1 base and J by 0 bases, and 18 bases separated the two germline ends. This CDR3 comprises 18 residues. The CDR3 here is CASSLEVGTGHLNTEAFF. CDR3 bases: TGTGCCAGCAGCTTAGAGGTGGGGACGGGACATTTGAACACTGAAGCTTTCTTT.

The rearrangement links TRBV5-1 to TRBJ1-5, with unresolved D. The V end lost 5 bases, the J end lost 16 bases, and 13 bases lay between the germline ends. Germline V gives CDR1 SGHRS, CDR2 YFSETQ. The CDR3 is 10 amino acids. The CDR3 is CASSSGIGHF. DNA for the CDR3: TGCGCCAGCAGTTCCGGGATCGGTCATTTT.

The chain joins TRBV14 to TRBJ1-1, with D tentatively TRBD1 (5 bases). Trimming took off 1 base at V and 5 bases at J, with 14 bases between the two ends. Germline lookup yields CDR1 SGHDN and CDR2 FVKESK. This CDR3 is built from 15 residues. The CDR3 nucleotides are TGTGCCAGCAGCCAAGGCCTAGGGGTACGGACTGAAGCTTTCTTT. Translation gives CASSQGLGVRTEAFF.

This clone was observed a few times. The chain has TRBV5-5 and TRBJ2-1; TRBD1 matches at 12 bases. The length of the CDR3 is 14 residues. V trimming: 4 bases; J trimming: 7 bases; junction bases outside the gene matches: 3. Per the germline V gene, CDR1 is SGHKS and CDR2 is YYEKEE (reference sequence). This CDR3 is CASSRDRGRNEQFF. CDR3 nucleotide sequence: TGTGCCAGCAGCCGGGACAGGGGGCGGAATGAGCAGTTCTTC.

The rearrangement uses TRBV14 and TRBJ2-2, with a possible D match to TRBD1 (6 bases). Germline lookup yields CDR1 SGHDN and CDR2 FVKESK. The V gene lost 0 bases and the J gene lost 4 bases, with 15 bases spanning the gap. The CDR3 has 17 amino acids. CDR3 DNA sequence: TGTGCCAGCAGCCAAGATGTAACGAACAGGGTCACCGGGGAGCTGTTTTTT. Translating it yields CASSQDVTNRVTGELFF.

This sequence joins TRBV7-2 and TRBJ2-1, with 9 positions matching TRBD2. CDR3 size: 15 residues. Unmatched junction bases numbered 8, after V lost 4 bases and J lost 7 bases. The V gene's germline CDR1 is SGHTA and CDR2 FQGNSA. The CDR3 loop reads CASSSQGGGENEQFF. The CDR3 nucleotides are TGTGCCAGCAGCTCTCAGGGCGGGGGGGAGAATGAGCAGTTCTTC.

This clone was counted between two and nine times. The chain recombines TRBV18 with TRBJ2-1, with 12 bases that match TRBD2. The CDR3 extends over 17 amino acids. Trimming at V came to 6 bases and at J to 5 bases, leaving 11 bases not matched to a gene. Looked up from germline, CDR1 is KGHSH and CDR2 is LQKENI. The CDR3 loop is CASSLLLAGGPNNEQFF. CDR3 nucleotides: TGTGCCAGCTCCCTGCTCCTAGCGGGGGGGCCGAACAATGAGCAGTTCTTC. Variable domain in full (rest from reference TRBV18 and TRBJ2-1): NAGVMQNPRHLVRRRGQEARLRCSPMKGHSHVYWYRQLPEEGLKFMVYLQKENIIDESGMPKERFSAEFPKEGPSILRIQQVVRGDSAAYFCASSLLLAGGPNNEQFFGPGTRLTVL.

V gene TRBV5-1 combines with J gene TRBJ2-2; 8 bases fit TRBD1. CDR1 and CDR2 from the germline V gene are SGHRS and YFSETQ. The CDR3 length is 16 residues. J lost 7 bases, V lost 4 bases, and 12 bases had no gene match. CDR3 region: CASSPDRGGSGGELFF. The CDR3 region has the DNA TGCGCCAGCAGCCCTGACAGGGGAGGATCCGGCGGGGAGCTGTTTTTT.

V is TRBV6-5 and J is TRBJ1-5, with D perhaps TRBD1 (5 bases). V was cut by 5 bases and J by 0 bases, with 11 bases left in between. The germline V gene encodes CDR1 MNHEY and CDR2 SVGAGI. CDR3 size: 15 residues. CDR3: CASSPGGLSNQPQHF. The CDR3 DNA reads TGTGCCAGCAGTCCCGGGGGTCTTAGCAATCAGCCCCAGCATTTT.